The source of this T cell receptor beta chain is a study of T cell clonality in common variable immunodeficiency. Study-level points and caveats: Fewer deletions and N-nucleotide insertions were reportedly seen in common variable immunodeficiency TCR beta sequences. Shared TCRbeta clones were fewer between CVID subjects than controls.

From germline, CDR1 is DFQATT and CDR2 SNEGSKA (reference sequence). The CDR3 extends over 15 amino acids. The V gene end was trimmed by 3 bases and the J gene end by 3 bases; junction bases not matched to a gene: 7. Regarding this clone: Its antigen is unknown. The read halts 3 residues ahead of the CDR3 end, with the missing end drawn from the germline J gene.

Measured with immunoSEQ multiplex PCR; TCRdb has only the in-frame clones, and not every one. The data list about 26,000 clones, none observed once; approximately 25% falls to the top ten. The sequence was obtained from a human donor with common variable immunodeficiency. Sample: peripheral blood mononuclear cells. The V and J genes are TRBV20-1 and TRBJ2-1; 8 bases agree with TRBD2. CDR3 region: CSARFDSGIYNEQFF. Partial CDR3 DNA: TGCAGTGCTAGGTTTGATAGCGGGATCTACAATGAG.